This entry describes one T cell receptor beta chain. As yet, its antigen is unknown. This CDR3 has 17 amino acids. Germline lookup yields CDR1 SGHRS and CDR2 YFSETQ. Trimming took off 6 bases at V and 0 bases at J, with 19 bases between the two ends. The naive CD8 fraction comprised CD45RO-negative cells positively selected for CCR7 and excluded terminally differentiated effector memory CD45RA+ cells. The data are from a study of shared clonotypes between healthy human individuals. Study results and limitations: Larger estimated richness was generally recorded for naive subsets relative to memory subsets.

Assay: immunoSEQ multiplex PCR; the TCRdb copy retains only in-frame clones and omits some. The repertoire holds around 2,000,000 clones, about 93% seen once, with 1.5% to 2% in the top ten. The chain combines TRBV5-1 with TRBJ2-1; D is possibly TRBD1 (6 bases). This clonotype was obtained from a man aged 18 to 30 in good health. Some clones in this sample may be carry-over from other donors' samples. The sample taken for sequencing was naive CD8+ T cells from PBMCs. CDR3 loop: CASKVSGDVSSYNEQFF. The CDR3 region has the DNA TGCGCCAGCAAGGTGTCAGGGGACGTCAGCTCCTACAATGAGCAGTTCTTC.